The entry below gives a single TCR beta chain sequence along with its context. The source of the sample is a study of blood T cell repertoires in COVID-19. Libraries were prepared by immunoSEQ multiplex PCR; TCRdb keeps only in-frame clonotypes and omits some of them. This repertoire shows about 230,000 clones, about 85% found once; its top ten account for roughly 7.9%. Sequencing input: peripheral blood. The TCR originated in a woman older than 75 with acute or convalescent COVID-19.

CDR3 loop: CASSLRLAGGSSYNEQFF. CDR3 bases: TGTGCCAGCTCTCTGAGGTTAGCGGGGGGGTCCTCCTACAATGAGCAGTTCTTC. J is TRBJ2-1 and V is TRBV2; 11 nucleotides agree with TRBD2. The CDR3 length is 18 residues. The J segment lost 0 bases and the V segment lost 8 bases, leaving 12 bases of the junction unmatched. Per the germline V gene, CDR1 is SNHLY and CDR2 is FYNNEI.